This TCR beta chain was found in a study of identical twins. A single record per CDR3 protein comes from TCRdb applying MiXCR to the 5' RACE reads. The sample has 550,000 to 800,000 distinct CDR3 sequences, just over 7% seen once. Findings and caveats of the study: Cross-sectional statistical analysis, not tracking of the same donors, underpinned the conclusions. Cord blood beta clonotypes present at high abundance carried fewer insertions; no such pattern appeared in memory repertoires. Zero-insertion analyses might be partly confounded by invariant T cells like MAIT and iNKT.

There are a few counts of this clonotype. Its antigen is not identified. The CDR3 is made up of 20 amino acids. Germline values: CDR1 SNHLY, CDR2 FYNNEI. V lost 0 bases and J lost 2; bases outside the gene matches: 8. The sample was also reused in another study, on yellow fever vaccine responses in identical twins.

The sequence came from a woman aged 18-29 years in good health. Material for sequencing was PBMCs. The chain is built from TRBV2 and TRBJ2-6, with TRBD2 identical over 12 bases. The CDR3, as DNA: TGTGCCAGCAGTGAAGCGAGGTCTAGCGGGAGGGCCCCTGGGGCCAACGTCCTGACTTTC. It encodes CASSEARSSGRAPGANVLTF.